This TCR beta chain comes out of a study of graft-versus-host responses after intestinal transplantation. Study-wide context: Each transplant was multivisceral, liver-intestinal, or isolated intestinal. Recipients across the board were started on anti-thymocyte globulin induction, then kept on tacrolimus and steroids for around three years. Study-wide points: The authors found GvH clones in recipient marrow, some appearing first in ileum or blood.

Intraepithelial and lamina propria lymphocytes were released after the graft tissue was processed. Sequencing was performed with immunoSEQ multiplex PCR; in TCRdb, only in-frame clones are kept and a portion is missing. The data show around 21,000 clones, under 75% seen once. Comment on this clone: Its antigen is not identified.

The sample was ileum tissue, taken roughly 21 days after intestinal transplant. The receptor was derived from a human patient who received an intestinal transplant, so some T cells may come from the graft donor.

CDR3: CAWSVLGGGGTEAFF. The CDR3 DNA follows: TGTGCCTGGAGTGTACTAGGAGGGGGCGGCACTGAAGCTTTCTTT. This chain joins TRBV30 and TRBJ1-1, with 7 bases aligning to TRBD1. The V and J ends lost 0 bases and 4 bases, in that order; junction bases with no gene match: 8. Germline V lookup: CDR1 GTSNPN, CDR2 SVGIG (reference sequence). There are 15 residues in the CDR3.